These 9 T cell receptor beta chains were sequenced from one sample in a study of T cell repertoires in ileal Crohn's disease. The table came from immunoSEQ multiplex PCR; TCRdb's copy has only in-frame clones and leaves some out. Counted here are around 2,200 clones, roughly 87% occurring once; the ten biggest clones make up 5% to 7%. Sequencing input: ileal tissue. Source of these receptors: an adult with Crohn's disease.

The chain combines TRBV30 with TRBJ1-2; no definite D call. V was trimmed by 2 bases and J by 0 bases, leaving 7 bases between them. The CDR3 is 13 amino acids. Germline-derived CDR1 and CDR2 are GTSNPN and SVGIG (reference sequence). CDR3 nucleotides: TGTGCCTGGAGTCGGGGATCTAACTATGGCTACACCTTC. Its translation is CAWSRGSNYGYTF.

The chain carries TRBV19 and TRBJ1-2, with 7 nucleotides matching TRBD1. CDR3 size: 15 residues. With V trimmed by 7 bases and J by 1 base, 9 bases remained unmatched. Germline CDR1 and CDR2: LNHDA and SQIVND (reference sequence). The CDR3 loop reads CASNTWDSLNYGYTF. The DNA of the CDR3 is TGTGCCAGTAATACCTGGGACAGCCTTAACTATGGCTACACCTTC. The full variable domain, with the rest looked up from reference TRBV19 and TRBJ1-2, is DGGITQSPKYLFRKEGQNVTLSCEQNLNHDAMYWYRQDPGQGLRLIYYSQIVNDFQKGDIAEGYSVSREKKESFPLTVTSAQKNPTAFYLCASNTWDSLNYGYTFGSGTRLTVV.

The chain employs TRBV19 and TRBJ2-7; D possibly corresponds to TRBD1 (5 bases). The CDR3 sequence is 14 residues long. Germline CDR1 LNHDA, CDR2 SQIVND (reference sequence). Trimming pared 2 bases from V and 3 bases from J, leaving 11 bases between. CDR3 in amino acids: CASSISRGFYEQYF. Here the CDR3 DNA reads TGTGCCAGTAGTATATCAAGGGGATTCTACGAGCAGTACTTC. Looking up the rest from reference TRBV19 and TRBJ2-7 gives the full variable domain: DGGITQSPKYLFRKEGQNVTLSCEQNLNHDAMYWYRQDPGQGLRLIYYSQIVNDFQKGDIAEGYSVSREKKESFPLTVTSAQKNPTAFYLCASSISRGFYEQYFGPGTRLTVT.

The chain employs TRBV6-1 and TRBJ2-2; maybe TRBD1 (5 bases). The CDR3 is 13 residues long. Germline lookup yields CDR1 MNHNS and CDR2 SASEGT. With 10 bases removed from V and 2 bases from J, the gap between germline ends came to 11 bases. Here the CDR3 DNA reads TGTGCCAACCACGACAGTAACACCGGGGAGCTGTTTTTT. This encodes CANHDSNTGELFF.

This chain uses TRBV4-2 with TRBJ1-6; 7 bases map to TRBD1. V dropped 0 bases and J dropped 7; count of bases not matched to a gene: 6. CDR1 is LGHNA, CDR2 YNFKEQ, per germline. The CDR3 extends over 16 amino acids. The CDR3 sequence is CASSQEAAGGNSPLHF. DNA for the CDR3: TGTGCCAGCAGCCAAGAAGCGGCAGGGGGAAATTCACCCCTCCACTTT.

This clone was recorded once. The genes are TRBV5-1 and TRBJ2-7, with a weak D call TRBD1 (6 bases). The ends were cut back, 4 bases at V and 3 bases at J, with 8 bases in the middle. The germline gives CDR1 SGHRS, CDR2 YFSETQ. The CDR3 runs 12 residues. The CDR3 nucleotides are TGCGCCAGCAGCCCGGACAGCTACGAGCAGTACTTC. Its translation: CASSPDSYEQYF.

The chain has TRBV6-4 and TRBJ2-3, with 9 positions matching TRBD2. The CDR3 runs to 15 residues. Trimming at V came to 6 bases and at J to 2 bases, leaving 6 bases not matched to a gene. CDR1 is MRHNA, CDR2 SNTAGT, per germline. CDR3: CASSPSGAPTDTQYF. The CDR3 coding sequence is TGTGCCAGCAGCCCTAGCGGGGCCCCCACAGATACGCAGTATTTT.

The J gene is TRBJ2-7, the V gene TRBV19; D possibly corresponds to TRBD2 (6 bases). Between the trimmed V and J ends, which lost 3 bases and 3 bases, there was a span of 18 bases. Germline values: CDR1 LNHDA, CDR2 SQIVND (reference sequence). This CDR3 is built from 16 residues. This chain's CDR3 is CASSIGGGATVYEQYF. The CDR3 DNA follows: TGTGCCAGTAGTATCGGTGGCGGGGCGACTGTCTACGAGCAGTACTTC.

The genes are TRBV5-1 and TRBJ2-1; 8 bases line up with TRBD2. Per the germline V gene, CDR1 is SGHRS and CDR2 is YFSETQ. The CDR3 sequence is 15 residues long. J lost 7 bases, V lost 0 bases, and 6 bases had no gene match. The chain's CDR3 is CASSLGPGLANEQFF. The DNA for the CDR3 is TGCGCCAGCAGCTTGGGCCCCGGACTAGCTAATGAGCAGTTCTTC.